The source of this T cell receptor beta chain is a study of blood T cell repertoires in COVID-19. About the study: Material from acute and convalescent COVID-19 was sourced from the United States, Italy and Spain. The analysed material was cDNA or gDNA that came from T cells, B-cell-depleted T cells, or PBMCs.

In germline, CDR1 is LGHDT, CDR2 YNNKEL (reference sequence). V lost 1 base and J 4 bases, leaving 8 bases between the germline ends. The length of the CDR3 is 14 residues. In the authors' methods: Amplified reference gene primers provided the basis for estimating nucleated cell counts. TCRdb keeps only in-frame clones here, not all; method: immunoSEQ multiplex PCR. For V, J and clone size, that table is used; D and trimming come from the DNA. The sample comprises roughly 230,000 clones, about 80% of which are singletons, and around 7% rests with the top ten. The chain has TRBV3-1 (or the pseudogene TRBV3-2) and TRBJ1-3; D not certain. The sequenced sample consisted of peripheral blood. The TCR sequence derives from a woman aged 50 to 60 with acute or convalescent COVID-19. The CDR3, as DNA: TGTGCCAGCAGCCAAGCTCCCAGGGGAAACACCATATATTTT. Translation gives CASSQAPRGNTIYF.